This T cell receptor beta chain stems from a study of T-cell reconstitution after alpha-beta-depleted transplantation in children. Per germline, CDR1 DFQATT and CDR2 SNEGSKA (reference sequence). The V end lost 7 bases, the J end lost 5 bases, and 16 bases lay between the germline ends. CDR3 length: 13 residues. A remark on this clonotype: Its antigen remains unidentified.

Researchers prepared the TCRbeta library using unique molecular identifiers, the study reports. MiXCR, run by TCRdb on the PCR reads, gives a single entry per CDR3 protein. The repertoire holds 75,000 to 90,000 distinct CDR3 sequences, with around 14% as singletons. Findings of the study overall: Fresh T-cell production supplied most of the T-cell counts and diversity seen one year after transplant. Diversity of TCRbeta at day 60 was high in some patients, arising from surviving recipient T cells and thymic progenitors. The study reportedly traced alpha-beta T cells about two months after transplant to several hundred expanded graft clones.

The chain joins TRBV20-1 to TRBJ2-3; TRBD2 might be the D (6 bases). The sample in question was PBMCs, mostly from graft donor cells, obtained 180 days after TCRalphabeta/CD19-depleted stem cell transplant. This receptor was identified in a male patient aged 2-15 years who had a stem cell transplant for acute lymphoblastic leukemia, so the T cells may come from the graft donor. The CDR3 coding sequence is TGCAGTGTTCGGGAGTGGCGGCAAGATACGCAGTATTTT. Its protein is CSVREWRQDTQYF.